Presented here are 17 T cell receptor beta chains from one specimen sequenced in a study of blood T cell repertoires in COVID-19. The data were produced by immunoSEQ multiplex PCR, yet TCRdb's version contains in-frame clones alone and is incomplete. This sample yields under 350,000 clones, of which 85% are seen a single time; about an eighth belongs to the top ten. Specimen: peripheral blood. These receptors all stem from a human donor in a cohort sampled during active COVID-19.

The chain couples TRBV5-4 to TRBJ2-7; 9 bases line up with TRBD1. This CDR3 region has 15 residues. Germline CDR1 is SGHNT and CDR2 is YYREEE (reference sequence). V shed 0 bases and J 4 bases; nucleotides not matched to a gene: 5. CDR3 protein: CASSLDPGQGYEQYF. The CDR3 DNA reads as TGTGCCAGCAGCTTGGACCCGGGACAGGGTTACGAGCAGTACTTC. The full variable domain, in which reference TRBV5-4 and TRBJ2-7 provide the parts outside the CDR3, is ETGVTQSPTHLIKTRGQQVTLRCSSQSGHNTVSWYQQALGQGPQFIFQYYREEENGRGNFPPRFSGLQFPNYSSELNVNALELDDSALYLCASSLDPGQGYEQYFGPGTRLTVT.

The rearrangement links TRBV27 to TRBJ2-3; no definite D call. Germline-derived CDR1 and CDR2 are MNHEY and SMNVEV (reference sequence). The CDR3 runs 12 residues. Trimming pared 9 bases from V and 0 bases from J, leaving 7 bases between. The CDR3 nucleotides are TGTGCCAGAACACCTAGCACAGATACGCAGTATTTT. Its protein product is CARTPSTDTQYF.

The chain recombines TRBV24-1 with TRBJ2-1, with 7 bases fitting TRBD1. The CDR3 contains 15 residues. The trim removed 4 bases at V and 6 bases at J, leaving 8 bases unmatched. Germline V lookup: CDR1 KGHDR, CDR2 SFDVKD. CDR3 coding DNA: TGTGCCACCAGTGACACAAGGGGGCCGGGCAATGAGCAGTTCTTC. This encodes CATSDTRGPGNEQFF.

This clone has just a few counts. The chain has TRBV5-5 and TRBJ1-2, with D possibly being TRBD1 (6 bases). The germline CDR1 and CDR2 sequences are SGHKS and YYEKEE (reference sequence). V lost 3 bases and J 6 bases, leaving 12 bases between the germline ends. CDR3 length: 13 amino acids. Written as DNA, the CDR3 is TGTGCCAGCAGCTCCTCGACAGGAGATGGCTACACCTTC. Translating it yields CASSSSTGDGYTF.

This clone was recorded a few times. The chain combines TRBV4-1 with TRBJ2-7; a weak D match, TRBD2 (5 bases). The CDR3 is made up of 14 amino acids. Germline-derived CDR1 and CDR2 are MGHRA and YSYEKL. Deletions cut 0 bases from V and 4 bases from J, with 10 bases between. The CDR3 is CASSQDQGLYEQYF. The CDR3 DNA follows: TGCGCCAGCAGCCAAGATCAAGGACTGTACGAGCAGTACTTC.

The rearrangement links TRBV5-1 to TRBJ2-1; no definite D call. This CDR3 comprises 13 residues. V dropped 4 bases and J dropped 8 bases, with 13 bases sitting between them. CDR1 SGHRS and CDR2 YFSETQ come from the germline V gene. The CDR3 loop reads CASSPQQFHEQFF. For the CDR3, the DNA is TGCGCCAGCAGCCCCCAACAGTTCCATGAGCAGTTCTTC.

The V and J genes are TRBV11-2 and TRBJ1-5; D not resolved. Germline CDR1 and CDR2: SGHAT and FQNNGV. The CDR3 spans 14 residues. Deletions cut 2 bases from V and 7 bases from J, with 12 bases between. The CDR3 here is CASSLLGSEQPQHF. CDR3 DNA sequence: TGTGCCAGCAGCTTATTGGGCAGTGAGCAGCCCCAGCATTTT.

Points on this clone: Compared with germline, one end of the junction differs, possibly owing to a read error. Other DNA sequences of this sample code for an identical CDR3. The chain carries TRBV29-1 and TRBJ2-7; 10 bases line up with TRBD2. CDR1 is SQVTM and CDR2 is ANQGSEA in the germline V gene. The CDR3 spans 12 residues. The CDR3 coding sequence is TGCAGCGGGCTAGCGGGAGTCAACGAGCAATACTTC. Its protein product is CSGLAGVNEQYF.

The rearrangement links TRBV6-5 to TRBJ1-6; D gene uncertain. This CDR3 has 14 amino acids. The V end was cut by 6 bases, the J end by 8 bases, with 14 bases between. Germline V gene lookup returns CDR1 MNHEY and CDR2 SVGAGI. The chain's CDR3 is CASRTSEGYSPLHF. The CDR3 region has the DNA TGTGCCAGCAGGACAAGTGAAGGTTATTCACCCCTCCACTTT.

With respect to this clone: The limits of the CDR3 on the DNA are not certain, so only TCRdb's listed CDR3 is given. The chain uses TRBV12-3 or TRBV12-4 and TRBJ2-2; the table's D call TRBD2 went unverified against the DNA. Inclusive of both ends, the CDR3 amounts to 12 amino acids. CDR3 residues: CASSPIPGSCFF.

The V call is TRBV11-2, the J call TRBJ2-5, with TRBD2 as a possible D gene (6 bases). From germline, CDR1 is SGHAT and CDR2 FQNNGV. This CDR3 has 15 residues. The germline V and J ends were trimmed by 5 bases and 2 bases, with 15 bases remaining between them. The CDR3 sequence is CASSAFGGPQETQYF. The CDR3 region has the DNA TGTGCCAGCAGCGCCTTCGGGGGACCTCAAGAGACCCAGTACTTC.

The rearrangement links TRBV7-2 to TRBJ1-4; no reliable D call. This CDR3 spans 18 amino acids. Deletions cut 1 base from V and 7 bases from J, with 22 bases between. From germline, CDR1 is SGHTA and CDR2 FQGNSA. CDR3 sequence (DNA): TGTGCCAGCAGCTTAGTGAGGGCCCTTCAACCCCCTGGTGAAAAACTGTTTTTT. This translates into CASSLVRALQPPGEKLFF. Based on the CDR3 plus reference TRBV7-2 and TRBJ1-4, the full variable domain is GAGVSQSPSNKVTEKGKDVELRCDPISGHTALYWYRQSLGQGLEFLIYFQGNSAPDKSGLPSDRFSAERTGGSVSTLTIQRTQQEDSAVYLCASSLVRALQPPGEKLFFGSGTQLSVL.

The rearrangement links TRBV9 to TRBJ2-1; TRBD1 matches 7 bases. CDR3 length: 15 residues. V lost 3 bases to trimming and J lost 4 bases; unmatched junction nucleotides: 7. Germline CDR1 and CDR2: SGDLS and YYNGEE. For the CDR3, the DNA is TGTGCCAGCAGCGGACAGGGCCTAGAGTACAATGAGCAGTTCTTC. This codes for CASSGQGLEYNEQFF.

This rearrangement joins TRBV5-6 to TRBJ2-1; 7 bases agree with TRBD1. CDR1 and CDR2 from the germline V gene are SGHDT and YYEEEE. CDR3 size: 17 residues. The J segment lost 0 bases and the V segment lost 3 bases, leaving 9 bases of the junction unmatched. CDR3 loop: CASSSQTGRSSYNEQFF. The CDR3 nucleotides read TGTGCCAGCAGCTCTCAGACAGGGCGAAGCTCCTACAATGAGCAGTTCTTC.

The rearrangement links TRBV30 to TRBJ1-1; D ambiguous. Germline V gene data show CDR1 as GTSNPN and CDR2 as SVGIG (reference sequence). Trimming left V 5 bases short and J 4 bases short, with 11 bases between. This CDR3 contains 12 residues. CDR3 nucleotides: TGTGCCTGGCAATCGGGGTTCACTGAAGCTTTCTTT. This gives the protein CAWQSGFTEAFF.

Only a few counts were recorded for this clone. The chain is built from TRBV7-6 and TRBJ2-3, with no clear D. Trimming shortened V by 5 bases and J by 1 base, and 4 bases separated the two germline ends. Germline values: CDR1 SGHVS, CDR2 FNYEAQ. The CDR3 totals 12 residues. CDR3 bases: TGTGCCAGCAGCCGCGGCACAGATACGCAGTATTTT. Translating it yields CASSRGTDTQYF. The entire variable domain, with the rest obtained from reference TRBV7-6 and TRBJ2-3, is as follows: GAGVSQSPRYKVTKRGQDVALRCDPISGHVSLYWYRQALGQGPEFLTYFNYEAQQDKSGLPNDRFSAERPEGSISTLTIQRTEQRDSAMYRCASSRGTDTQYFGPGTRLTVL.

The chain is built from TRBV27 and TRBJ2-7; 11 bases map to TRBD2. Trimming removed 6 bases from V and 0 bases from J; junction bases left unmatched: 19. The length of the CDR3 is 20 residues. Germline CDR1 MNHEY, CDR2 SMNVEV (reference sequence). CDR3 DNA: TGTGCCAGCAGGCGGACTAGCGGGTTTTCACCCCAAAGTCCCTCCTACGAGCAGTACTTC. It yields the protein CASRRTSGFSPQSPSYEQYF.